The 11 T cell receptor beta chains listed next were all sequenced from one sample in a study of blood T cell repertoires in COVID-19. Sequencing used immunoSEQ multiplex PCR; TCRdb keeps in-frame clones, though not all of them. Of tens of thousands of clones detected, 83% appear once; the ten largest clones hold less than 8%. Sequenced material: peripheral blood. Receptor source: a man aged 55 to 70 with active COVID-19.

The sample holds a few counts of this clone. The J gene is TRBJ2-5, the V gene TRBV27; possible D gene TRBD2, 6 bases. V lost 3 bases, J lost 5 bases, and 10 bases lay in between. Germline V gene sequence: CDR1 MNHEY, CDR2 SMNVEV (reference sequence). The CDR3 sequence is 13 residues long. The chain's CDR3 is CASSLNGGETQYF. The CDR3 DNA follows: TGTGCCAGCAGTTTGAACGGAGGGGAGACCCAGTACTTC.

V and J are TRBV5-5 and TRBJ2-1; 8 bases match TRBD1. The V and J ends lost 4 bases and 4 bases, in that order; junction bases with no gene match: 4. CDR3 length: 14 amino acids. Germline lookup yields CDR1 SGHKS and CDR2 YYEKEE (reference sequence). The CDR3, as DNA: TGTGCCAGCAGCCAGACAGGGGTTTACAATGAGCAGTTCTTC. Amino acids: CASSQTGVYNEQFF.

The CDR3 here is CASRSLSGPNQPQHF. CDR3 sequence (DNA): TGTGCCAGCAGATCCTTGAGTGGGCCCAATCAGCCCCAGCATTTT. J is TRBJ1-5 and V is TRBV27, with unresolved D. Trimming cost V 6 bases and J 3 bases, with 15 bases left between them. This CDR3 is 15 amino acids long. In germline, CDR1 is MNHEY, CDR2 SMNVEV (reference sequence).

DNA of the CDR3: TGTGCCAGCAGCTTGGGAGGACAGGGTGGCTCCTACAATGAGCAGTTCTTC. This gives the protein CASSLGGQGGSYNEQFF. V is TRBV7-2 and J is TRBJ2-1; 8 nucleotides align to TRBD1. The CDR3 is made up of 17 amino acids. In germline, CDR1 is SGHTA, CDR2 FQGNSA. V shed 3 bases and J 0 bases; nucleotides not matched to a gene: 7. Drawing the rest from reference TRBV7-2 and TRBJ2-1, the complete variable domain is GAGVSQSPSNKVTEKGKDVELRCDPISGHTALYWYRQSLGQGLEFLIYFQGNSAPDKSGLPSDRFSAERTGGSVSTLTIQRTQQEDSAVYLCASSLGGQGGSYNEQFFGPGTRLTVL.

This sequence joins TRBV14 and TRBJ1-6, with D unclear. The V end was cut by 1 base, the J end by 8 bases, with 15 bases between. Per germline, CDR1 SGHDN and CDR2 FVKESK. There are 16 residues in the CDR3. CDR3 region: CASSQAPGQRYSPLHF. The CDR3, as DNA: TGTGCCAGCAGCCAAGCGCCGGGTCAGAGATATTCACCCCTCCACTTT.

The chain couples TRBV28 to TRBJ1-5; tentative D call: TRBD1 (6 bases). CDR1 and CDR2 from the germline V gene are MDHEN and SYDVKM. This CDR3 is 12 amino acids long. The V end was cut by 4 bases, the J end by 12 bases, with 13 bases between. This CDR3 is CASSSHRDFQHF. CDR3 nucleotides: TGTGCCAGCAGTTCCCACAGGGATTTCCAGCATTTT.

V is TRBV15 and J is TRBJ2-1, with 8 bases that match TRBD2. This CDR3 is 16 amino acids long. Germline CDR1 is LNHNV and CDR2 is YYDKDF (reference sequence). The trim removed 0 bases at V and 9 bases at J, leaving 10 bases unmatched. The CDR3: CATSRDLGGDQAEQFF. CDR3 nucleotides: TGTGCCACCAGCAGAGATCTCGGGGGGGACCAGGCTGAGCAGTTCTTC.

This chain joins TRBV28 and TRBJ1-1, with D possibly being TRBD1 (6 bases). Germline CDR1 MDHEN, CDR2 SYDVKM. The CDR3 contains 13 residues. V was trimmed by 7 bases and J by 11 bases, leaving 20 bases between them. The CDR3 nucleotides are TGTGCCAGCATCCTCTCGGGGGGCGCGGGCGCTTTCTTT. It specifies CASILSGGAGAFF.

This clone occurred once. This sequence joins TRBV7-8 and TRBJ1-5; tentatively, D is TRBD1 (6 bases). The CDR3 has 17 amino acids. Looked up from germline, CDR1 is SGHVS and CDR2 is FQNEAQ. With 1 base removed from V and 3 bases from J, the gap between germline ends came to 16 bases. The CDR3, as DNA: TGTGCCAGCAGCTTAGATTCGCCAGGGGCGTACAATCAGCCCCAGCATTTT. Amino acids: CASSLDSPGAYNQPQHF.

This sequence joins TRBV6-5 and TRBJ2-7; possible D gene TRBD2, 6 bases. From germline, CDR1 is MNHEY and CDR2 SVGAGI. V gave up 2 bases and J gave up 2 bases, with 10 bases separating them. The CDR3 has 14 amino acids. The CDR3 is CASSYDAGTYEQYF. CDR3 DNA: TGTGCCAGCAGTTACGACGCGGGGACCTACGAGCAGTACTTC.

The gene calls are TRBV30 and TRBJ2-7; tentatively, D is TRBD2 (5 bases). Trimming removed 3 bases at V and 6 bases at J, with 15 bases between. Germline V lookup: CDR1 GTSNPN, CDR2 SVGIG (reference sequence). The CDR3 contains 13 residues. CDR3 coding DNA: TGTGCCTGGAGCGTATCTGGAGGAAGCGAGCAGTACTTC. It is translated as CAWSVSGGSEQYF. Together with reference TRBV30 and TRBJ2-7, the CDR3 gives the full variable domain: SQTIHQWPATLVQPVGSPLSLECTVEGTSNPNLYWYRQAAGRGLQLLFYSVGIGQISSEVPQNLSASRPQDRQFILSSKKLLLSDSGFYLCAWSVSGGSEQYFGPGTRLTVT.